The clone carrying this T cell receptor beta chain has a count of ten or more. Its target is unknown. The CDR3 is 15 residues long. The junction had 5 bases not matched to a gene; V was cut back by 5 bases and J by 5 bases. CDR1 is SSHAT, CDR2 FNYEAQ, per germline (reference sequence). In the authors' workflow: The study built a papillary thyroid cancer distant-metastasis classifier from CDR3 differences across clinicopathological groups. TCRdb re-clonotyped the PCR reads via MiXCR. The V and J calls and clone size are TCRdb's, not the authors'. The sample holds roughly 14,000 clones, roughly 32% seen once. This sample is drawn from a study of metastatic and nonmetastatic thyroid tumors. Study-level information: Patients with malignant and benign thyroid disease provided blood and tumor or nodule tissue, whose repertoires were compared.

Every patient was untreated before thyroid surgery. Study-wide results and caveats: Compared with benign nodules, malignant thyroid tumors were reported to have significantly higher TCR beta diversity in both blood and tumor.

The chain employs TRBV7-7 and TRBJ2-5, with 13 bases matching TRBD2. This clonotype was sampled from a female donor with papillary thyroid cancer or a benign thyroid nodule (not recorded which). Some clones in this sample may be carry-over from other donors' samples. The sequencing input was tumor tissue. CDR3: CASSQGLAGLETQYF. As DNA, the CDR3 is TGTGCCAGCAGCCAGGGACTAGCGGGGTTGGAGACCCAGTACTTC.